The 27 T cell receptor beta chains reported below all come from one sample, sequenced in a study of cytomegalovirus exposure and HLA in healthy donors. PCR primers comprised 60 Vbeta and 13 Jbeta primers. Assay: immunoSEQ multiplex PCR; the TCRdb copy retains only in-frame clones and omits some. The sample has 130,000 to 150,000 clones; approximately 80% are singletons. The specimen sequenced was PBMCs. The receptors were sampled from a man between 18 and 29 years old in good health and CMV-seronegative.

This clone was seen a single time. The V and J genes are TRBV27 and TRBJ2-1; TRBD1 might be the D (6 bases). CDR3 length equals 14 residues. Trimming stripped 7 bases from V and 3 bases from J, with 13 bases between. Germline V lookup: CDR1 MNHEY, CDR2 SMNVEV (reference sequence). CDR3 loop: CASTVGAHYNEQFF. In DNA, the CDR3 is TGTGCCAGCACGGTGGGGGCTCACTACAATGAGCAGTTCTTC.

CDR3 protein: CASSHWVGTGVYEQYF. CDR3 nucleotides: TGTGCCAGCAGCCATTGGGTTGGGACAGGGGTATACGAGCAGTACTTC. This chain links TRBV16 with TRBJ2-7; TRBD1 agrees at 10 bases. Germline V gene data show CDR1 as KGHSY and CDR2 as FQNENV. CDR3 size: 16 residues. Trimming cost V 3 bases and J 4 bases; bases outside gene matches: 9.

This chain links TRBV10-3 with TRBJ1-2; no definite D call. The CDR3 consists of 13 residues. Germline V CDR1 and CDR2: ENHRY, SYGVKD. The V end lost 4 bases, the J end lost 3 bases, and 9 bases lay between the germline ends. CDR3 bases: TGTGCCATCAGTGGGCCCGCGGACTATGGCTACACCTTC. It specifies CAISGPADYGYTF.

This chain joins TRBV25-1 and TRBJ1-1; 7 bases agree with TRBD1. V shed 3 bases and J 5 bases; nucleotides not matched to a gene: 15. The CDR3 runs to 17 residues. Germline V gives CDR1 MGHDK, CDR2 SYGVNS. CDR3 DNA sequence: TGTGCCAGCAGTGACTTGACAGGGACCCCGGCCGGGACTGAAGCTTTCTTT. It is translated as CASSDLTGTPAGTEAFF.

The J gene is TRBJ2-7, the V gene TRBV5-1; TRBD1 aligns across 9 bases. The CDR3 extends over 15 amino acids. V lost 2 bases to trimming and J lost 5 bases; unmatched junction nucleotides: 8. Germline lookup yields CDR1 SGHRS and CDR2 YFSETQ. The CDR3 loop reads CASSLETGGRNEQYF. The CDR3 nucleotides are TGCGCCAGCAGCTTAGAAACAGGGGGCCGGAACGAGCAGTACTTC. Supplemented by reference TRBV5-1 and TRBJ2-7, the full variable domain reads KAGVTQTPRYLIKTRGQQVTLSCSPISGHRSVSWYQQTPGQGLQFLFEYFSETQRNKGNFPGRFSGRQFSNSRSEMNVSTLELGDSALYLCASSLETGGRNEQYFGPGTRLTVT.

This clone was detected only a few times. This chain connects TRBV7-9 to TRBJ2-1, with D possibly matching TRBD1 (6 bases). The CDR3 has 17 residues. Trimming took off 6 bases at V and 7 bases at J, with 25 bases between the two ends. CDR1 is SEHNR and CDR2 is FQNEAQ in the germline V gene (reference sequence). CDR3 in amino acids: CASSSRQGSGEVNEQFF. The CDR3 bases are TGTGCCAGCAGTTCGCGTCAGGGGAGTGGTGAGGTGAATGAGCAGTTCTTC.

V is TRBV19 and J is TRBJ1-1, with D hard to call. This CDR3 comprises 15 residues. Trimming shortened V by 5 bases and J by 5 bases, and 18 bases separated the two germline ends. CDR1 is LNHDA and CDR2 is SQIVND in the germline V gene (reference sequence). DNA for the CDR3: TGTGCCAGTAGTGCCCCGGAGGGAGTAAGGACTGAAGCTTTCTTT. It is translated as CASSAPEGVRTEAFF.

The CDR3 nucleotides are TGTGCCAGCAGCTCACTAGCGGGAAGCTACGAGCAGTACTTC. It is translated as CASSSLAGSYEQYF. The chain employs TRBV11-2 and TRBJ2-7, with 10 bases identical to TRBD2. Looked up from germline, CDR1 is SGHAT and CDR2 is FQNNGV. The CDR3 spans 14 residues. Trimming removed 4 bases from V and 3 bases from J; junction bases left unmatched: 3.

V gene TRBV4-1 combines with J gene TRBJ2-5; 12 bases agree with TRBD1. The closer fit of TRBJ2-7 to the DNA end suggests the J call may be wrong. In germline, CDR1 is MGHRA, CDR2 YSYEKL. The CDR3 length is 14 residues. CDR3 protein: CASSPGQGAHEQYF. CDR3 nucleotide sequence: TGCGCCAGCAGCCCGGGACAGGGGGCCCACGAGCAGTACTTC.

CDR3 loop: CASSEPSGLPDHEQYF. The CDR3 DNA reads as TGCGCCAGCAGTGAGCCATCAGGACTGCCGGACCACGAGCAGTACTTC. The chain recombines TRBV10-2 with TRBJ2-7, with D possibly being TRBD2 (5 bases). There are 16 residues in the CDR3. V dropped 2 bases and J dropped 5 bases, with 19 bases sitting between them. CDR1 and CDR2 from the germline V gene are WSHSY and SAAADI.

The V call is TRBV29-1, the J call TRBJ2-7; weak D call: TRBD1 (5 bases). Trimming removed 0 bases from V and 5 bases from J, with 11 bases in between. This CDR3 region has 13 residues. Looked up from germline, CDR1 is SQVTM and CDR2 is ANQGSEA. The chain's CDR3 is CSVEEQAPNEQYF. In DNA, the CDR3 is TGCAGCGTTGAAGAACAGGCCCCCAACGAGCAGTACTTC.

CDR3 residues: CASSDRGQGSSQPQHF. CDR3 DNA: TGTGCCAGCAGTGATAGAGGACAGGGGAGTAGCCAGCCCCAGCATTTT. The chain uses TRBV6-4 and TRBJ1-5; TRBD1 aligns across 9 bases. With V trimmed by 3 bases and J by 7 bases, 10 bases remained unmatched. CDR3 length: 16 residues. Germline CDR1 MRHNA, CDR2 SNTAGT.

The CDR3 nucleotides read TGTGCCAGTAGTGCCGGGACAGGGGTAACCTACGAGCAGTACTTC. Translated, it gives CASSAGTGVTYEQYF. This sequence joins TRBV19 and TRBJ2-7, with TRBD1 identical over 10 bases. J was trimmed by 2 bases and V by 5 bases; bases with no gene match: 6. This CDR3 comprises 15 residues. The germline V gene has CDR1 LNHDA and CDR2 SQIVND (reference sequence).

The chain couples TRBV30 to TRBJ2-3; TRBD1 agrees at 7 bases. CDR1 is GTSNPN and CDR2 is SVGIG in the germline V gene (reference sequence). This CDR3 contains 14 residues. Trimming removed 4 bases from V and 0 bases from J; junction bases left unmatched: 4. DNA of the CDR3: TGTGCCTGGAAACGCAGGGGGAGCACAGATACGCAGTATTTT. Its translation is CAWKRRGSTDTQYF.

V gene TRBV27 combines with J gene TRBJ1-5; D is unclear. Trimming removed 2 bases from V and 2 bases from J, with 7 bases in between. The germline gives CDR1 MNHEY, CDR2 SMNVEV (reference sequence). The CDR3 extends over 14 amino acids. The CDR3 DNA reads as TGTGCCAGCAGTTTAGTCCGGGGCAATCAGCCCCAGCATTTT. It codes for CASSLVRGNQPQHF.

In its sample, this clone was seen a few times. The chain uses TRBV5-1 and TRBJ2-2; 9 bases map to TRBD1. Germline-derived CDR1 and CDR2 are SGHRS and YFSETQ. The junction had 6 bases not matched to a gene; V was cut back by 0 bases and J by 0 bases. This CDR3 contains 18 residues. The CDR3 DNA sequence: TGCGCCAGCAGCTTGGAGGGACAGGGCCCCTCGAACACCGGGGAGCTGTTTTTT. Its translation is CASSLEGQGPSNTGELFF.

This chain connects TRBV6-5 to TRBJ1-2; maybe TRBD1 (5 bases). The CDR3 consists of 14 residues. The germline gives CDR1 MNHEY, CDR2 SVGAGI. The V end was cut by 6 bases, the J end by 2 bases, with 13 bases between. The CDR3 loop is CASSRLTDNYGYTF. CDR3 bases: TGTGCCAGCAGCCGACTGACAGACAACTATGGCTACACCTTC.

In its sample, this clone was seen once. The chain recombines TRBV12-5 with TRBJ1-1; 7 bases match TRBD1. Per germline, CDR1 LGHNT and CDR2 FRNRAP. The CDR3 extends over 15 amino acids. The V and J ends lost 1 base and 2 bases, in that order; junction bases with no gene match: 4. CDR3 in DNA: TGTGCTAGTGGTTTGGCTAGGACAGGTAACACTGAAGCTTTCTTT. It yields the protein CASGLARTGNTEAFF.

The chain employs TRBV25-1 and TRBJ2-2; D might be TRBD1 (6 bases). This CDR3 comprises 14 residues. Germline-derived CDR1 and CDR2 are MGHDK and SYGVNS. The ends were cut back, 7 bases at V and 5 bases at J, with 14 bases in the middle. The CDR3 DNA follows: TGTGCCAGCACCAAGACAGGACAGACCGGGGAGCTGTTTTTT. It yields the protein CASTKTGQTGELFF.

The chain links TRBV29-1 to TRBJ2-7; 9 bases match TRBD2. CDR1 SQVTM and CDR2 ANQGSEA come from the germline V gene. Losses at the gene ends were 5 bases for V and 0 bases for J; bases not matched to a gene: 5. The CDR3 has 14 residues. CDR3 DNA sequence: TGCAGCGTTAAGGGGCGGGAGGGCTCCTACGAGCAGTACTTC. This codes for CSVKGREGSYEQYF.

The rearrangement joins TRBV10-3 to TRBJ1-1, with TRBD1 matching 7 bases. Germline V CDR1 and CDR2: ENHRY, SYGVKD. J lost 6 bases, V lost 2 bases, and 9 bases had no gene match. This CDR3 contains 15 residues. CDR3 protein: CAISEGGGHRSEAFF. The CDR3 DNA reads TGTGCCATCAGTGAGGGAGGGGGCCATCGGTCTGAAGCTTTCTTT.

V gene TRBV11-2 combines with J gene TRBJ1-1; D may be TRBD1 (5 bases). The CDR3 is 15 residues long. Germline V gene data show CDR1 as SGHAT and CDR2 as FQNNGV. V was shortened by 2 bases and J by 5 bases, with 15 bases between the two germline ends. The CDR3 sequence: CASSLLGDSGTEAFF. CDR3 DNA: TGTGCCAGCAGCTTATTAGGGGATAGCGGAACTGAAGCTTTCTTT.

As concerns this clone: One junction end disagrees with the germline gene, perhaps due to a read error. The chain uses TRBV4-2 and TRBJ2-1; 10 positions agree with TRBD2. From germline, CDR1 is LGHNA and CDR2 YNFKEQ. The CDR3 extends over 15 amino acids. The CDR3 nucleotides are TGTGCCAGCAGCCAAGTGCAGCGGGAGGGCAATGGGCAGTTCTTC. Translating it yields CASSQVQREGNGQFF.

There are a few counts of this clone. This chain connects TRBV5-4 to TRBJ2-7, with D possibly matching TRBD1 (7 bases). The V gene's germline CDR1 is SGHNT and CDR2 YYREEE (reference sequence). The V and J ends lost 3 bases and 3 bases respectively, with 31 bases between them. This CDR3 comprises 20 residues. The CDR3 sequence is CASSSRGEGGLLISNYEQYF. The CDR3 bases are TGTGCCAGCAGCTCCAGGGGGGAAGGGGGGCTCCTCATATCAAACTACGAGCAGTACTTC.

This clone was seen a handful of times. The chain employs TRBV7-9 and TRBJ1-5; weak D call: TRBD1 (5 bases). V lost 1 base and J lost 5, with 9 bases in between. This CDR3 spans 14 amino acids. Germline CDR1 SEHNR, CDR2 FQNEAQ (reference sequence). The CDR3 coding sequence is TGTGCCAGCAGCTTAGGGGGCAATCATCAGCCCCAGCATTTT. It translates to CASSLGGNHQPQHF.

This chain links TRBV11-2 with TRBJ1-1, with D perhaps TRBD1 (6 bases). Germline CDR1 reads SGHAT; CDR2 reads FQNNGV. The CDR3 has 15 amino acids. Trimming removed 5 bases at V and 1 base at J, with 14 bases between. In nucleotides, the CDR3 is TGTGCCAGCAGCCCATCACAGGGTGAGAACACTGAAGCTTTCTTT. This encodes CASSPSQGENTEAFF.

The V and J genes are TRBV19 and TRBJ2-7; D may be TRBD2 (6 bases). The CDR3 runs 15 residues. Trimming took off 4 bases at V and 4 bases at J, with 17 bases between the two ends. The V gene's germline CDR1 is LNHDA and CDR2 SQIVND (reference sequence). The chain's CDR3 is CASSRSPGGGYEQYF. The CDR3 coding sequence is TGTGCCAGTAGTAGATCACCCGGGGGAGGTTACGAGCAGTACTTC.